The next 25 T cell receptor beta chains were all read from a single sample in a study of T cells in localized non-small cell lung cancer. The method was immunoSEQ multiplex PCR; TCRdb's version includes in-frame clones alone and lacks a portion of them. The profile shows 45,000 or so clones, 70% to 90% of them singletons. Sample: PBMCs, taken before any cancer treatment. The receptors originated from a man aged 40-75 years with stage II lung adenocarcinoma.

This chain uses TRBV11-2 with TRBJ2-1; 8 bases match TRBD1. This CDR3 is built from 17 residues. V lost 0 bases and J lost 7; bases outside the gene matches: 11. The germline V gene has CDR1 SGHAT and CDR2 FQNNGV. The CDR3 sequence: CASSLDRRTGFRNEQFF. CDR3 DNA sequence: TGTGCCAGCAGCTTAGATCGGCGGACAGGGTTTAGGAATGAGCAGTTCTTC. The variable domain in full, completed from reference TRBV11-2 and TRBJ2-1, reads EAGVAQSPRYKIIEKRQSVAFWCNPISGHATLYWYQQILGQGPKLLIQFQNNGVVDDSQLPKDRFSAERLKGVDSTLKIQPAKLEDSAVYLCASSLDRRTGFRNEQFFGPGTRLTVL.

The chain recombines TRBV9 with TRBJ2-1; TRBD2 is a possible D gene (6 bases). The CDR3 consists of 14 residues. CDR1 SGDLS and CDR2 YYNGEE come from the germline V gene. Deletions cut 0 bases from V and 6 bases from J, with 10 bases between. CDR3 nucleotides: TGTGCCAGCAGCGTAGGACTAGACATCAATGAGCAGTTCTTC. Protein product: CASSVGLDINEQFF.

This clone appeared once. The genes are TRBV6-1 and TRBJ2-1; D is unresolved. The CDR3 runs to 14 residues. Germline V gene lookup returns CDR1 MNHNS and CDR2 SASEGT. Trimming stripped 0 bases from V and 10 bases from J, with 13 bases between. CDR3 sequence reads: CASSEANPGNEQFF. For the CDR3, the DNA is TGTGCCAGCAGTGAAGCGAACCCCGGAAACGAGCAGTTCTTC.

V is TRBV18 and J is TRBJ2-3, with TRBD2 matching 7 bases. Germline trimming cut 3 bases from V and 2 bases from J; bases unmatched to any gene: 5. The CDR3 consists of 15 residues. Germline assignment: CDR1 KGHSH and CDR2 LQKENI. CDR3 protein: CASSPFSGPTDTQYF. As DNA, the CDR3 is TGTGCCAGCTCACCGTTTAGCGGGCCCACAGATACGCAGTATTTT.

Only a few counts were recorded for this clone. This sequence joins TRBV21-1 and TRBJ2-7; the table's D call TRBD1 went unverified against the DNA. TRBV21-1 constitutes a pseudogene. The CDR3 has 17 residues. The CDR3 DNA sequence: TGTGCCAGCACCACTAATGTCCCCGGGACAATCTCCTACGAGCAGTACTTC. As protein: CASTTNVPGTISYEQYF.

The chain has TRBV30 and TRBJ2-2, with unresolved D. Trimming removed 4 bases from V and 5 bases from J, with 5 bases in between. CDR1 is GTSNPN and CDR2 is SVGIG in the germline V gene (reference sequence). This CDR3 region has 11 residues. The CDR3 DNA reads TGTGCCTGGAAAGGTACCGGGGAGCTGTTTTTT. Its protein is CAWKGTGELFF.

The V gene is TRBV18, the J gene TRBJ1-2, with 7 bases aligning to TRBD1. V trimming: 5 bases; J trimming: 3 bases; junction bases outside the gene matches: 6. Germline-derived CDR1 and CDR2 are KGHSH and LQKENI. The CDR3 has 14 amino acids. As DNA, the CDR3 is TGTGCCAGCTCATTCAGGGGGTCGGACTATGGCTACACCTTC. This gives the protein CASSFRGSDYGYTF.

The V gene is TRBV6-5, the J gene TRBJ1-3, with D tentatively TRBD1 (5 bases). Trimming removed 2 bases from V and 0 bases from J, with 8 bases in between. Germline V CDR1 and CDR2: MNHEY, SVGAGI. The CDR3 totals 15 residues. CDR3: CASSYGHRSGNTIYF. Here the CDR3 DNA reads TGTGCCAGCAGTTACGGACACCGCTCTGGAAACACCATATATTTT.

This chain connects TRBV6-5 to TRBJ2-5, with D possibly being TRBD1 or TRBD2 (6 bases each). Per germline, CDR1 MNHEY and CDR2 SVGAGI. This CDR3 region has 15 residues. Trimming pared 4 bases from V and 5 bases from J, leaving 17 bases between. This CDR3 reads CASSSHRDWGETQYF. In DNA form, the CDR3 reads TGTGCCAGCAGTTCCCACAGGGACTGGGGGGAGACCCAGTACTTC.

The genes are TRBV7-8 and TRBJ1-2; the D is unclear. The CDR3 covers 15 residues. The ends were cut back, 5 bases at V and 4 bases at J, with 17 bases in the middle. In germline, CDR1 is SGHVS, CDR2 FQNEAQ. In DNA, the CDR3 is TGTGCCAGCAGCCAAAGCGGGGTTAGCGCCTATGGCTACACCTTC. Protein product: CASSQSGVSAYGYTF.

Concerning this clone: The same CDR3 can be traced to other DNA sequences in this sample. V is TRBV5-1 and J is TRBJ1-1, with D perhaps TRBD1 (6 bases). V was trimmed by 4 bases and J by 0 bases, leaving 10 bases between them. This CDR3 spans 14 amino acids. CDR1 is SGHRS and CDR2 is YFSETQ in the germline V gene. The CDR3 DNA reads as TGCGCCAGCAGCCCGGGACATATGAACACTGAAGCTTTCTTT. It yields the protein CASSPGHMNTEAFF. Together with reference TRBV5-1 and TRBJ1-1, the CDR3 gives the full variable domain: KAGVTQTPRYLIKTRGQQVTLSCSPISGHRSVSWYQQTPGQGLQFLFEYFSETQRNKGNFPGRFSGRQFSNSRSEMNVSTLELGDSALYLCASSPGHMNTEAFFGQGTRLTVV.

The genes are TRBV28 and TRBJ1-2; 7 bases are shared with TRBD1. The V gene's germline CDR1 is MDHEN and CDR2 SYDVKM. This CDR3 comprises 13 residues. V trimming: 8 bases; J trimming: 3 bases; junction bases outside the gene matches: 6. CDR3 region: CASLTGTDYGYTF. The CDR3 DNA follows: TGTGCCAGCCTTACCGGGACAGACTATGGCTACACCTTC.

The chain joins TRBV6-5 to TRBJ1-2; a possible D gene is TRBD1 (5 bases). V dropped 6 bases and J dropped 8 bases, with 19 bases sitting between them. The CDR3 runs to 14 residues. Germline V gene sequence: CDR1 MNHEY, CDR2 SVGAGI. This CDR3 is CASSNAPDQGGYTF. The DNA of the CDR3 is TGTGCCAGCAGCAACGCTCCCGACCAGGGAGGCTACACCTTC.

This chain connects TRBV18 to TRBJ2-5; no firm D call. The CDR3 totals 14 residues. CDR1 and CDR2 (germline): KGHSH, LQKENI. V lost 0 bases and J lost 4, with 9 bases in between. Written as DNA, the CDR3 is TGTGCCAGCTCACCACCATGGGGAAGAGAGACCCAGTACTTC. Translating it yields CASSPPWGRETQYF.

This clone was recorded once. The genes are TRBV2 and TRBJ1-1, with no clear D. V was clipped by 7 bases and J by 1 base, with 13 bases between them. Germline lookup yields CDR1 SNHLY and CDR2 FYNNEI. The CDR3 runs to 14 residues. CDR3 DNA: TGTGCCAGCATCAATCAATGGGGGAACACTGAAGCTTTCTTT. Its protein is CASINQWGNTEAFF.

The V call is TRBV6-5, the J call TRBJ1-5; the D gene is possibly TRBD1 (5 bases). This CDR3 is built from 13 residues. The V gene lost 5 bases and the J gene lost 4 bases, with 9 bases spanning the gap. Germline V gives CDR1 MNHEY, CDR2 SVGAGI. The CDR3 DNA follows: TGTGCCAGCAGTAGTAACAGGAATCAGCCCCAGCATTTT. It codes for CASSSNRNQPQHF.

The chain couples TRBV4-1 to TRBJ1-1, with D unresolved. Germline loops: CDR1 MGHRA, CDR2 YSYEKL. V lost 2 bases to trimming and J lost 3 bases, with 19 bases between them. The CDR3 is 17 amino acids. The CDR3 bases are TGCGCCAGCAGCCAACTGATGGCCACCAACGGGGACACTGAAGCTTTCTTT. It specifies CASSQLMATNGDTEAFF.

The chain combines TRBV6-1 with TRBJ1-5; tentative D call: TRBD1 (5 bases). There are 16 residues in the CDR3. V lost 1 base and J 5 bases, leaving 15 bases between the germline ends. The germline V gene has CDR1 MNHNS and CDR2 SASEGT. The DNA of the CDR3 is TGTGCCAGCAGTGAAGAAGGGAGGCAGGGTTATCAGCCCCAGCATTTT. This encodes CASSEEGRQGYQPQHF.

The rearrangement links TRBV6-5 to TRBJ1-2; 7 bases match TRBD1. This CDR3 comprises 15 residues. V lost 6 bases, J lost 1 base, and 8 bases stayed unmatched. Looked up from germline, CDR1 is MNHEY and CDR2 is SVGAGI. The chain's CDR3 is CASSPSRDSNYGYTF. The CDR3 nucleotides read TGTGCCAGCAGCCCGTCCCGGGACAGTAACTATGGCTACACCTTC.

This rearrangement joins TRBV13 to TRBJ2-7; 9 bases are a match to TRBD1. Losses at the gene ends were 3 bases for V and 7 bases for J; bases not matched to a gene: 1. This CDR3 has 12 residues. The V gene's germline CDR1 is PRHDT and CDR2 FYEKMQ (reference sequence). The CDR3 sequence is CASSLGQGEQYV. The CDR3 DNA reads as TGTGCCAGCAGCTTGGGACAGGGAGAGCAGTACGTC.

The chain employs TRBV5-8 and TRBJ2-1; TRBD2 matches at 8 bases. CDR1 and CDR2 from the germline V gene are SGHTS and YDEGEE. This CDR3 spans 15 amino acids. Unmatched junction bases numbered 7, after V lost 1 base and J lost 7 bases. CDR3 region: CASSLKGLGGNEQFF. In nucleotides, the CDR3 is TGTGCCAGCAGCTTGAAGGGACTAGGGGGAAATGAGCAGTTCTTC.

This clone was detected only a few times. The genes are TRBV9 and TRBJ2-7, with 7 bases aligning to TRBD1. The CDR3 totals 11 residues. V lost 8 bases to trimming and J lost 7 bases; unmatched junction nucleotides: 6. Germline-derived CDR1 and CDR2 are SGDLS and YYNGEE. The CDR3 coding sequence is TGTGCCAGGAGACAGGGAAGTGAGCAGTACGTC. As protein: CARRQGSEQYV.

The chain is built from TRBV6-1 and TRBJ1-6, with TRBD1 matching 8 bases. This CDR3 contains 16 residues. The V gene's germline CDR1 is MNHNS and CDR2 SASEGT. Trimming removed 3 bases from V and 7 bases from J; junction bases left unmatched: 8. CDR3 sequence reads: CASSDTGTGSNSPLHF. For the CDR3, the DNA is TGTGCCAGCAGTGACACCGGGACAGGCTCAAATTCACCCCTCCACTTT.

The chain employs TRBV4-2 and TRBJ2-1; 12 nucleotides agree with TRBD2. Germline V gene lookup returns CDR1 LGHNA and CDR2 YNFKEQ. The CDR3 covers 15 residues. V shed 5 bases, J shed 7 bases, and the junction held 6 bases outside the gene matches. This CDR3 reads CASSSLAGGLNEQFF. The CDR3, as DNA: TGTGCCAGCAGCTCGCTAGCGGGGGGGCTAAATGAGCAGTTCTTC.

V is TRBV7-3 and J is TRBJ1-5; unclear D gene. V dropped 3 bases and J dropped 0 bases, with 18 bases sitting between them. The CDR3 spans 18 residues. Germline V CDR1 and CDR2: SGHTA, FQGTGA. The CDR3: CASSLKTIRVYSNQPQHF. The CDR3 DNA sequence: TGTGCCAGCAGCTTGAAGACAATACGAGTTTATAGCAATCAGCCCCAGCATTTT.